The 2 T cell receptor beta chains below come from one sample, sequenced in a study of PD-1 blockade in classical Hodgkin lymphoma. Assay: immunoSEQ multiplex PCR; the TCRdb copy retains only in-frame clones and omits some. This sample has about 32,000 clones, with about 93% found just once. Time point in this sample: cycle 4 day 1 (C4D1), after 6 weeks of nivolumab. Relapse was seen in all patients after autologous stem cell transplantation, and brentuximab vedotin exposure was variable. The CD4+ T cells used were purified from thawed PBMCs through magnetic negative selection. The sample was CD4+ T cells from blood, taken before the fourth cycle of nivolumab. Source of these receptors: a human donor with classical Hodgkin lymphoma.

The chain recombines TRBV5-1 with TRBJ2-2, with a weak D call TRBD2 (5 bases). V was shortened by 0 bases and J by 8 bases, with 8 bases between the two germline ends. CDR3 length: 13 residues. Germline CDR1 SGHRS, CDR2 YFSETQ. CDR3 nucleotides: TGCGCCAGCAGCTTGGAGCTAGCTGGGGAGCTGTTTTTT. Protein sequence: CASSLELAGELFF.

The V call is TRBV7-2, the J call TRBJ1-5, with 9 bases that match TRBD1. The V gene's germline CDR1 is SGHTA and CDR2 FQGNSA. This CDR3 is built from 17 residues. The J segment lost 0 bases and the V segment lost 5 bases, leaving 8 bases of the junction unmatched. The CDR3: CASSPRGTGLSNQPQHF. As DNA, the CDR3 is TGTGCCAGCAGCCCCCGCGGGACAGGGCTTAGCAATCAGCCCCAGCATTTT.